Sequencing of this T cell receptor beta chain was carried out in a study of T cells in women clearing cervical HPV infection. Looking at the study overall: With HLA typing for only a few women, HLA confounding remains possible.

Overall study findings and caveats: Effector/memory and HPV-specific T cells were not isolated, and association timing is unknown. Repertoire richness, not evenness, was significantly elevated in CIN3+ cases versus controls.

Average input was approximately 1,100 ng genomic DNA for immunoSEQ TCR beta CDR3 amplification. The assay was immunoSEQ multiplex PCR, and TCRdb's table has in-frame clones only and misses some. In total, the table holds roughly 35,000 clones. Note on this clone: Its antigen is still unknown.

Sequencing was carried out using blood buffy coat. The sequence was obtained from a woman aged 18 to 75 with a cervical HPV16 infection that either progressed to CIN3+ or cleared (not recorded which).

The sequenced CDR3 bases are TGTGCCAGCAGCTTCGACAGGGGGAGGCCC. Translating gives CASSFDRGRP. The full-length CDR3 reads as CASSFDRGRPQHF. The chain combines TRBV7-2 with TRBJ1-5, with TRBD1 matching over 9 bases. The sequenced fragment ends 3 residues before the CDR3 boundary, so the rest is inferred from the germline J gene. With V trimmed by 3 bases and J by 9 bases, 3 bases remained unmatched. Per germline, CDR1 SGHTA and CDR2 FQGNSA. The CDR3 runs to 13 residues.